This is a list of T cell receptor beta chains from one sample in a study of control samples from healthy donors and cancer patients. The table came from immunoSEQ multiplex PCR; TCRdb's copy has only in-frame clones and leaves some out. Of some 150,000 clones detected, 90% to 95% appear once; the ten largest clones hold roughly 1.6%. The sequencing sample was made of blood. Source of these receptors: a young woman in good health. Each CDR3 is given with its conserved first and last residue. D genes are given only for firm matches. A clone size is listed for some rows: how often the clone was seen (once, few, many), or a class if it is expanded.

TRBV7-2	NA	TRBJ1-4	NA	CASSLEGRVGEKLFF	TGTGCCAGCAGCTTAGAGGGCAGGGTGGGCGAAAAACTGTTTTTT
TRBV13	NA	TRBJ2-3	TRBD2	CASSPGGAGTDTQYF	TGTGCCAGCAGCCCCGGGGGGGCGGGCACAGATACGCAGTATTTT
TRBV6-6	NA	TRBJ1-2	TRBD1	CASSAGTGSYGYTF	TGTGCCAGCAGTGCCGGGACAGGGAGTTATGGCTACACCTTC
TRBV30	NA	TRBJ2-7	NA	CALTGVSRPYEQYF	TGTGCCTTGACGGGAGTAAGTAGGCCCTACGAGCAGTACTTC
TRBV28	NA	TRBJ1-1	TRBD1	CASSLQGGAFF	TGTGCCAGCAGTTTACAGGGGGGCGCTTTCTTT
TRBV7-3	NA	TRBJ2-3	TRBD2	CASSLAGGYTDTQYF	TGTGCCAGCAGCTTAGCGGGAGGGTACACAGATACGCAGTATTTT
TRBV5-1	NA	TRBJ2-7	TRBD2	CASSLSTSGGTRYEQYF	TGCGCCAGCAGCCTCTCGACTAGCGGGGGGACCCGCTACGAGCAGTACTTC
TRBV21-1	NA	TRBJ1-2	NA	CASSKGDRGLYGYTF	TGTGCCAGCAGCAAAGGGGACAGGGGGCTCTATGGCTACACCTTC
TRBV7-9	NA	TRBJ2-3	TRBD1	CASRTDRGGTDTQYF	TGTGCCAGCAGAACGGACAGGGGAGGCACAGATACGCAGTATTTT
TRBV7-2	NA	TRBJ1-2	NA	CASSLAGDYGYTF	TGTGCCAGCAGCTTAGCTGGGGACTATGGCTACACCTTC
TRBV5-1	NA	TRBJ2-5	NA	CASSLDGLSETQYF	TGCGCCAGCAGCTTGGACGGTCTTTCAGAGACCCAGTACTTC
TRBV5-1	NA	TRBJ2-3	TRBD2	CASSSLTSGVADTQYF	TGCGCCAGCAGCTCCCTGACTAGCGGGGTTGCAGATACGCAGTATTTT
TRBV5-1	NA	TRBJ2-5	NA	CASKLGDGQETQYF	TGCGCCAGCAAGTTGGGGGACGGCCAAGAGACCCAGTACTTC
TRBV27	NA	TRBJ2-7	TRBD1	CASSLTGEYEQYF	TGTGCCAGCAGTTTAACAGGGGAGTACGAGCAGTACTTC
TRBV19	NA	TRBJ1-5	NA	CASSIPRGGNQPQHF	TGTGCCAGTAGTATCCCCAGGGGTGGCAATCAGCCCCAGCATTTT
TRBV7-6	NA	TRBJ2-1	TRBD2	CASSDSGRSSYNEQFF	TGTGCCAGCAGCGATAGCGGGAGGAGCTCCTACAATGAGCAGTTCTTC
TRBV5-1	NA	TRBJ1-2	NA	CASSLDSGSLNGYTF	TGCGCCAGCAGCTTGGATTCAGGGTCGTTGAATGGCTACACCTTC
TRBV9	NA	TRBJ1-2	NA	CASSVGTGGYGYTF	TGTGCCAGCAGCGTAGGAACGGGGGGCTATGGCTACACCTTC
TRBV5-1	NA	TRBJ1-1	TRBD1	CASSDRGPAAMNTEAFF	TGCGCCAGCAGCGACAGGGGGCCGGCCGCTATGAACACTGAAGCTTTCTTT
TRBV28	NA	TRBJ1-3	NA	CASSWTSGNTIYF	TGTGCCAGCAGTTGGACCTCTGGAAACACCATATATTTT
TRBV10-1	NA	TRBJ2-7	NA	CASSDRASYEQYF	TGCGCCAGCAGTGACAGGGCCTCCTACGAGCAGTACTTC
TRBV2	NA	TRBJ2-2	TRBD2	CASESVAGNTGELFF	TGTGCCAGCGAATCGGTAGCGGGGAACACCGGGGAGCTGTTTTTT
TRBV6-1	NA	TRBJ1-1	NA	CASSEVSEMNTEAFF	TGTGCCAGCAGTGAAGTATCGGAAATGAACACTGAAGCTTTCTTT
TRBV5-8	NA	TRBJ2-4	NA	CASSPQVAKNIQYF	TGTGCCAGCAGCCCCCAGGTAGCCAAAAACATTCAGTACTTC
TRBV2	NA	TRBJ1-6	NA	CAKQGYNSPLHF	TGTGCCAAACAGGGTTATAATTCACCCCTCCACTTT
TRBV6-5	NA	TRBJ2-3	NA	CASSPEDGSTDTQYF	TGTGCCAGCAGTCCCGAGGACGGGAGCACAGATACGCAGTATTTT
TRBV28	NA	TRBJ2-7	NA	CASSLPQGPYEQYF	TGTGCCAGCAGTTTACCTCAGGGGCCCTACGAGCAGTACTTC
TRBV18	NA	TRBJ2-3	TRBD2	CASSPPSGSTDTQYF	TGTGCCAGCTCACCGCCTAGCGGGAGTACAGATACGCAGTATTTT
TRBV11-3	once	TRBJ1-1	NA	CASSLGQNTEAFF	TGTGCCAGCAGCCTCGGACAGAACACTGAAGCTTTCTTT
TRBV9	once	TRBJ2-2	NA	CASSGAEGELFF	TGTGCCAGCAGCGGGGCGGAGGGGGAGCTGTTTTTT
TRBV19	once	TRBJ2-1	TRBD2	CASSIDGSGGYNEQFF	TGTGCCAGTAGTATAGATGGTAGCGGGGGTTACAATGAGCAGTTCTTC
TRBV7-2	NA	TRBJ2-1	NA	CASSLAGESYNEQFF	TGTGCCAGCAGCTTAGCGGGGGAATCCTACAATGAGCAGTTCTTC
TRBV6-5	NA	TRBJ1-6	TRBD1	CASSFGTAGNSPLHF	TGTGCCAGCAGTTTCGGGACAGCAGGGAATTCACCCCTCCACTTT
TRBV19	NA	TRBJ2-2	NA	CASSSGTNTGELFF	TGTGCCAGTAGTAGCGGGACGAACACCGGGGAGCTGTTTTTT
TRBV15	NA	TRBJ2-3	NA	CATSRDVRGGTDTQYF	TGTGCCACCAGCAGAGATGTAAGAGGGGGCACAGATACGCAGTATTTT
TRBV5-1	NA	TRBJ2-1	NA	CASSLGVGAYNEQFF	TGCGCCAGCAGCTTGGGGGTCGGGGCTTACAATGAGCAGTTCTTC
TRBV27	once	TRBJ1-5	NA	CASSFEGGQPQHF	TGTGCCAGCAGTTTCGAGGGTGGTCAGCCCCAGCATTTT
TRBV10-2	NA	TRBJ2-3	TRBD2	CASSDLAGTDTQYF	TGCGCCAGCAGTGACCTAGCGGGTACAGATACGCAGTATTTT
TRBV5-1	NA	TRBJ2-2	TRBD1	CASSPNRGENTGELFF	TGCGCCAGCAGCCCGAACAGGGGCGAGAACACCGGGGAGCTGTTTTTT
TRBV15	NA	TRBJ1-1	TRBD1	CATSSTGGTEAFF	TGTGCCACCAGCAGCACAGGGGGCACTGAAGCTTTCTTT
TRBV2	NA	TRBJ2-3	NA	CASSVGGTDTQYF	TGTGCCAGCAGTGTCGGTGGGACAGATACGCAGTATTTT
TRBV9	NA	TRBJ2-2	NA	CASSIRNTGELFF	TGTGCCAGCAGCATAAGGAACACCGGGGAGCTGTTTTTT
TRBV3-1/TRBV3-2	NA	TRBJ1-2	TRBD1	CASSHGTGGYGYTF	TGTGCCAGCAGTCACGGGACAGGGGGATATGGCTACACCTTC
TRBV7-8	NA	TRBJ1-1	NA	CASSLQRTMNTEAFF	TGTGCCAGCAGTCTCCAACGGACTATGAACACTGAAGCTTTCTTT
TRBV11-1	NA	TRBJ2-5	NA	CASSRDRQETQYF	TGTGCCAGCAGCAGGGACCGCCAAGAGACCCAGTACTTC
TRBV11-2	NA	TRBJ1-2	NA	CASSFVEGRGYTF	TGTGCCAGCAGCTTCGTGGAGGGGAGGGGCTACACCTTC
TRBV21-1	NA	TRBJ1-3	NA	CASSDPTGTPGNTIYF	TGTGCCAGCAGCGATCCGACCGGGACACCTGGAAACACCATATATTTT
TRBV5-6	NA	TRBJ1-1	NA	CASSPQGRGRTEAFF	TGTGCCAGCAGCCCCCAGGGTCGTGGGAGAACTGAAGCTTTCTTT
TRBV4-1	NA	TRBJ2-5	NA	CASSLTGGETQYF	TGCGCCAGCAGCCTAACAGGTGGAGAGACCCAGTACTTC
TRBV2	NA	TRBJ1-1	NA	CASSAGVNTEAFF	TGTGCCAGCAGTGCAGGGGTGAACACTGAAGCTTTCTTT
TRBV5-1	NA	TRBJ2-5	NA	CASSLQAGLPETQYF	TGCGCCAGCAGCTTGCAGGCAGGCCTTCCAGAGACCCAGTACTTC
TRBV7-9	NA	TRBJ2-5	NA	CASSLVPSTETQYF	TGTGCCAGCAGCTTAGTCCCTAGCACTGAGACCCAGTACTTC
TRBV11-2	NA	TRBJ2-3	NA	CASSLLRTDTQYF	TGTGCCAGCAGCTTACTGCGCACAGATACGCAGTATTTT